The present entry profiles one T cell receptor beta chain with its context. The antigen this receptor binds is unknown. Per-nucleotide qualities are absent, and no much larger clonotype sits a single base away. This specimen comes from a study of shared clonotypes between healthy human individuals (dated by TCRdb to about 2020). The study in broad terms: The cohort included three men and a couple of women between 18 and 49 years of age. Libraries were prepared and TCR repertoires were sequenced by different laboratories using diverse techniques, in order to increase sequencing depth and limit assay-specific biases. Blood TCR repertoires of four to six healthy adults were deeply sequenced to estimate repertoire size and the extent of clonotype sharing between individuals. Per donor, leukapheresis produced somewhere between about 0.94 and 10 billion PBMCs. Per donor, three plates each were used for CD4 naive and CD4 memory, two for CD8 naive, and one for CD8 memory.

CDR1 SGHTA and CDR2 FQGNSA are derived from the germline V gene. From cysteine to phenylalanine, the CDR3 is 17 amino acids long. Only the CDR3 part of the read is kept: 51 bases, read in frame from the first base. V is pruned by 5 bases and J by 2 bases, leaving 11 bases of the junction without a gene match. The full study reports these points: Sharing across several donors was observed for around 4.8% of naive CD4, 3.5% of naive CD8, 2% to 2.5% of memory CD4, and roughly 0.4% of memory CD8 clonotypes. Sampling was restricted to blood, and TCR repertoires in tissues likely differ from the TCR repertoires found in blood. Incomplete sequencing was indicated by rarefaction of sorted-subset datasets, despite the large sequencing depth. Based on pairwise subsampling, the degree of clonotype sharing among donors was expected to be affected by sequencing depth. The small number of donors limited the genetic and exposure-history diversity represented. Compared with non-shared clonotypes, the clonotypes found in all four sorted-subset donors had higher generation probabilities. Larger estimated clonotype richness was generally found for naive subsets than for memory subsets.

Using the deep immunoSEQ assay, TCR CDR3 regions were amplified from genomic DNA by multiplex PCR. For each cell subset, the extracted genomic DNA was distributed evenly across all wells of several immunoSEQ 96-well plates, and each plate served as one replicate. For sorted subsets, about 220 ng of genomic DNA, equivalent to 25,000 to 35,000 T cell genomes, went into each replicate PCR. The purified libraries were quantified using a Qubit 3.0 fluorometer, sized with a Bioanalyzer 2100, and then quantified again using the KAPA Library Quantification kit. A separate single-read 150-cycle Illumina NextSeq 550 flow cell was used to sequence each immunoSEQ 96-well plate. The authors' pipeline ran thus. Because only junctional sequences without quality scores were contained in the immunoSEQ output, filtering matching that applied to full-length reads could not be performed. To assign V/J genes and CDR3, sequences were annotated against IMGT germline references using PyIR, a Python wrapper for IgBLAST v1.9. Reads with weak V/J assignments (E-value above 1e-6), missing CDR3, stop codons, out-of-frame junctions, or ambiguous translated residues were removed. V3J clonotypes were defined as sequences sharing the same inferred V gene, J gene, and CDR3 amino acid sequence. Percentage overlap between repertoires was calculated by dividing the number of shared unique clonotypes by the size of the smaller repertoire. RTK rarefaction, the Chao1 estimator, and Recon v2.1 estimates of unobserved clonotypes were used to assess repertoire richness. Generation probabilities for all TCRbeta clonotypes obtained by the gDNA method from four donors were computed using OLGA. Sourced from immuneACCESS, this table was stored by TCRdb with only in-frame sequences that have V and J called. A share of the clones is absent; for the studies checked, an unresolved V gene accounts for under half, and the remainder has no known explanation. That table gives V, J and clone size, and the DNA gave D and trimming. The sample records about 1.1 million clones, around 77% of which are singletons. Approximately 0.9% of the sample belongs to the ten largest clones.

The donors were healthy, HIV-negative adults who had no recently reported acute infections or vaccinations. Every donor was a Caucasian adult living in Nashville, Tennessee, USA. Magnetic negative selection was used to enrich CD4+ T cells, after which naive cells were positively selected on CD45RA and the negative fraction became the memory subset. Blood was obtained by leukapheresis, after which PBMCs were separated by Ficoll-Histopaque density gradient centrifugation and cryopreserved in liquid nitrogen vapor phase. Analytical flow cytometry was used to check the purity and quantity of every magnetically sorted T cell population. Each sorted fraction had its genomic DNA isolated and then quantified by UV absorbance on a Nanodrop 2000c.

The TCR sequence derives from a man younger than 30 in good health. Some clones in this sample may be carry-over from other donors' samples. In this chain, TRBV7-2 is recombined with TRBJ1-5; 8 middle bases align to TRBD1. Sequenced sample: memory CD4+ T cells from PBMCs. The cell subset or site label here, explained by the study, means: CD45RA-negative fraction. The CDR3 protein sequence reads: CASSRTTGARGNQPQHF. The nucleotides are TGTGCCAGCAGCCGCACGACAGGGGCGCGGGGCAATCAGCCCCAGCATTTT.